The following is a T cell receptor beta chain sequence with its context. This specimen comes from a study of blood T cell repertoires in COVID-19. At the level of the study: Acute and convalescent COVID-19 specimens originated in the United States, Italy and Spain. PBMCs, B-cell-depleted T cells, or T cells were the source of the cDNA or gDNA that made up the material.

As processed by the authors: Estimates of nucleated cell counts were drawn from the amplification of reference gene primers. Here immunoSEQ multiplex PCR was the method, and the copy in TCRdb shows in-frame clones only, minus some. The DNA was the basis for D and trimming; V, J and clone size are from that table. This table holds just over 150,000 clones, about 85% found once. Sequencing was done on a sample of peripheral blood. The origin of this receptor is a human donor with acute or convalescent COVID-19. The donor label of this sample is uncertain.

CDR3 sequence reads: CASSWGGLSYEQYF. The CDR3 DNA reads TGCGCCAGCAGCTGGGGGGGTCTTTCCTACGAGCAGTACTTC. The chain recombines TRBV5-1 with TRBJ2-7; 7 bases align to TRBD2. The CDR3 consists of 14 residues. Germline CDR1 and CDR2: SGHRS and YFSETQ. V shed 3 bases, J shed 1 base, and the junction held 4 bases outside the gene matches.